Listed below are T cell receptor beta chains from one sample, sequenced in a study of read filtering for tumor transcriptome and immune sequencing. TCRdb used MiXCR to reprocess the reads, holding one entry per CDR3 protein. The sample gives about 57,000 distinct CDR3 sequences, 20% to 25% of which show up once; roughly 15% is in the top ten. The sample was a population of CD138-negative cells sorted from bone marrow. Receptor source: a donor at least 40 years old with multiple myeloma. Each CDR3 is given with its conserved first and last residue. The order of the fields is J gene, D gene, V gene, clone size, CDR3 protein, CDR3 DNA. A D gene is named only where the DNA matches it firmly. Some rows mark clone size as missing; the rest say once, few, many or name a class of expanded clone.

>TRBJ1-1|.|TRBV6-5|.
CASSWSGGAGTKAFF
TGTGCCAGCAGTTGGTCGGGGGGCGCGGGCACTAAAGCTTTCTTT
>TRBJ2-1|TRBD2|TRBV6-2/TRBV6-3|many
CASSSGTSLRINEQFF
TGTGCCAGCAGTTCCGGGACTAGCTTGAGGATCAATGAGCAGTTCTTC
>TRBJ1-5|.|TRBV6-1|.
CASSERRFSSQPQHF
TGTGCCAGCAGTGAACGGCGTTTTAGCAGTCAGCCCCAGCATTTT
>TRBJ2-3|.|TRBV20-1|many
CSARPFRKRSTDTQYF
TGCAGTGCTAGACCCTTCCGGAAGCGTAGCACAGATACGCAGTATTTT
>TRBJ2-7|TRBD2|TRBV10-3|many
CAIRRLAGAYEQYF
TGTGCCATCAGAAGACTAGCGGGGGCGTACGAGCAGTACTTC
>TRBJ1-1|.|TRBV6-1|.
CASNELKPAHAFF
TGTGCCAGCAATGAATTAAAGCCGGCGCATGCTTTCTTT
>TRBJ1-5|TRBD1|TRBV20-1|few
CSARPDRGSVNQPQHF
TGCAGTGCTAGACCAGACAGGGGTTCAGTCAATCAGCCCCAGCATTTT
>TRBJ2-1|.|TRBV20-1|.
CAVGTRLVLDRHNEQFF
TGCGCAGTGGGGACAAGACTAGTTTTGGACAGACACAATGAGCAGTTCTTC
>TRBJ1-4|.|TRBV12-3/TRBV12-4|many
CASSPGQVTTNEKLFF
TGTGCCAGCAGCCCCGGACAAGTCACAACTAATGAAAAACTGTTTTTT
>TRBJ2-1|TRBD2|TRBV5-1|medium-sized
CASSSTSVGGNEQFF
TGCGCCAGCAGCTCGACTAGCGTCGGGGGGAATGAGCAGTTCTTC
>TRBJ1-1|.|TRBV30|.
CAWSVHLNTEAFF
TGTGCCTGGAGTGTACATTTGAACACTGAAGCTTTCTTT
>TRBJ2-7|.|TRBV12-3/TRBV12-4|.
CASSPGGGTGTSIYEQYF
TGTGCCAGCAGCCCAGGGGGCGGTACCGGGACTAGCATTTACGAGCAGTACTTC
>TRBJ2-3|TRBD1|TRBV12-3/TRBV12-4|many
CASSLGTGGADTQYF
TGTGCCAGCAGTTTGGGGACAGGGGGCGCAGATACGCAGTATTTT
>TRBJ2-1|TRBD2|TRBV27|many
CASSLRGVGYNEQFF
TGTGCCAGCAGTCTCCGGGGGGTGGGCTACAATGAGCAGTTCTTC
>TRBJ2-1|.|TRBV5-1|many
CASTSGHGEQFF
TGCGCCAGCACGTCGGGGCATGGTGAGCAGTTCTTC
>TRBJ2-2|TRBD1|TRBV2|.
CASRDRTNTGELFF
TGTGCCAGCAGGGACAGGACGAACACCGGGGAGCTGTTTTTT
>TRBJ1-1|.|TRBV6-1|many
CASSGWGLMNTEAFF
TGTGCCAGCAGTGGGTGGGGATTAATGAACACTGAAGCTTTCTTT
>TRBJ2-1|.|TRBV5-1|many
CASSFDYEQFF
TGCGCCAGCAGTTTTGACTACGAGCAGTTCTTC
>TRBJ2-7|.|TRBV30|many
CAWRDVDHEQYF
TGTGCCTGGAGGGATGTTGACCACGAGCAGTACTTC
>TRBJ2-3|.|TRBV5-1|many
CASSLADGSDTQYF
TGCGCCAGCAGCTTGGCGGACGGGTCAGATACGCAGTATTTT
>TRBJ2-7|TRBD1|TRBV19|many
CASAPGTGNYEQYF
TGTGCCAGTGCTCCCGGGACAGGGAATTACGAGCAGTACTTC
>TRBJ2-1|.|TRBV12-5|medium-sized
CASGLEDYPVF
TGTGCTAGTGGTTTGGAGGACTACCCGGTCTTC
>TRBJ2-3|TRBD2|TRBV20-1|many
CSAPYRLAGATDTQYF
TGCAGTGCTCCCTACCGACTAGCGGGAGCCACAGATACGCAGTATTTT
>TRBJ2-5|.|TRBV7-7|.
CASSLGVGSLETQYF
TGTGCTAGCAGCTTAGGTGTGGGGTCTCTAGAGACCCAGTACTTC
>TRBJ2-7|.|TRBV4-2|many
CASSQGRPGSVYEQYF
TGTGCCAGCAGCCAAGGCCGGCCCGGGTCCGTGTACGAGCAGTACTTC
>TRBJ2-7|.|TRBV18|many
CASSPSAPSSEQYF
TGTGCCAGCTCACCTAGCGCCCCTAGTTCGGAGCAGTACTTC
>TRBJ2-1|TRBD2|TRBV6-1|once
CASGGLAGNYNEQFF
TGTGCCAGCGGGGGACTAGCGGGAAACTACAATGAGCAATTCTTC
>TRBJ2-1|.|TRBV14|many
CASSRRSQGKDNEQFF
TGTGCCAGCAGCCGGAGGAGTCAGGGAAAGGACAATGAGCAGTTCTTC
>TRBJ2-7|.|TRBV7-8|.
CASSLPGASSYEQYF
TGTGCCAGCAGCTTACCGGGAGCTAGCTCCTACGAGCAGTACTTC
>TRBJ2-1|TRBD1|TRBV28|.
CASSLAAGGGFNEQFF
TGTGCCAGCAGTTTGGCAGCAGGGGGTGGATTCAATGAGCAGTTCTTC
>TRBJ2-3|TRBD2|TRBV20-1|few
CNAKGRAGERTDTQYF
TGCAACGCTAAGGGACGAGCGGGGGAGCGCACAGATACGCAGTATTTT
>TRBJ1-3|TRBD1|TRBV5-1|.
CASSPGQGMFGNTIYF
TGCGCCAGCAGCCCGGGACAGGGAATGTTCGGAAACACCATATATTTT
>TRBJ1-1|.|TRBV2|many
CASQSDYMDTEAFF
TGTGCCAGCCAGTCAGATTATATGGACACTGAAGCTTTCTTT
>TRBJ1-1|.|TRBV3-1|many
CASSQDAPNTEAFF
TGTGCCAGCAGCCAAGATGCCCCAAACACTGAAGCTTTCTTT
>TRBJ2-3|.|TRBV5-4|many
CASSLVTGVGDTQYF
TGTGCCAGCAGCTTGGTAACGGGAGTGGGAGATACGCAGTATTTT
>TRBJ1-4|TRBD1|TRBV27|many
CASGTGTTNEKLFF
TGTGCCAGCGGGACAGGTACAACTAATGAAAAACTGTTTTTT
>TRBJ2-1|.|TRBV5-1|many
CASRQGTNQATEQFF
TGCGCCAGCAGACAGGGGACTAATCAAGCGACTGAGCAGTTCTTC
>TRBJ2-5|TRBD2|TRBV6-6|.
CATILGTSGPETQYF
TGTGCCACTATACTCGGGACTAGCGGGCCAGAGACCCAGTACTTC
>TRBJ2-2|.|TRBV6-6|many
CASLRSGNTGELFF
TGTGCCAGCTTGCGAAGCGGGAACACCGGGGAGCTGTTTTTT
>TRBJ1-4|.|TRBV7-2|many
CASRLRHRNEKLFF
TGTGCCAGCAGACTAAGACACCGGAATGAAAAGCTGTTTTTT
>TRBJ1-4|.|TRBV28|.
CASSLTGTDYEKLFF
TGTGCCAGCAGTTTAACCGGGACGGATTACGAAAAACTGTTTTTT
>TRBJ2-2|.|TRBV7-9|many
CASSPPGKGTGELFF
TGTGCCAGCAGCCCACCGGGGAAGGGCACCGGGGAGCTGTTTTTT
>TRBJ1-2|.|TRBV10-2|many
CASSETSRGINYGYTF
TGCGCCAGCAGTGAAACTAGTCGGGGGATTAACTATGGCTACACCTTC
>TRBJ2-5|.|TRBV28|once
CASSSEGYLLQETQYF
TGTGCCAGCAGTTCCGAAGGCTACTTGCTCCAAGAGACCCAGTACTTC
>TRBJ2-3|.|TRBV29-1|many
CSVGGAIDHSTDTQYF
TGCAGCGTCGGAGGGGCAATCGACCATAGCACAGATACGCAGTATTTT
>TRBJ2-5|TRBD1|TRBV5-6|many
CASSFNRGYETQYF
TGTGCCAGCAGCTTTAACAGGGGATACGAGACCCAGTACTTC
>TRBJ2-5|.|TRBV16|many
CASSQFQGKQETQYF
TGTGCCAGCAGCCAATTTCAGGGAAAACAAGAGACCCAGTACTTC
>TRBJ2-3|.|TRBV18|few
CASSPRDLTDTQYF
TGTGCCAGCTCCCCTCGGGACCTCACAGATACGCAGTATTTT
>TRBJ1-1|.|TRBV3-1|few
CASSPPGGGHTEAFF
TGTGCCAGCAGCCCCCCCGGGGGAGGGCACACTGAAGCTTTCTTT
>TRBJ1-4|.|TRBV7-9|many
CASSWVGGEKLFF
TGTGCCAGCAGCTGGGTCGGTGGTGAAAAACTGTTTTTT
>TRBJ2-3|.|TRBV7-8|many
CASSFERGTDTQYF
TGTGCCAGCAGCTTTGAGCGGGGCACAGATACGCAGTATTTT
>TRBJ1-6|.|TRBV9|many
CASSLGGNSPLHF
TGTGCCAGCAGCTTGGGGGGGAATTCACCCCTCCACTTT
>TRBJ1-4|.|TRBV29-1|many
CSGLTGPNEKLFF
TGCAGCGGACTGACAGGACCAAATGAAAAACTGTTTTTT
>TRBJ2-5|.|TRBV21-1|many
CASSKDGLGSEYQETQYF
TGTGCCAGCAGCAAAGACGGATTAGGTTCAGAGTACCAAGAGACCCAGTACTTC
>TRBJ2-3|.|TRBV6-2/TRBV6-3|few
CASSNTPRRRVTDTQYF
TGTGCCAGCAGTAACACCCCGAGGAGGAGGGTCACAGATACGCAGTATTTT
>TRBJ2-1|.|TRBV9|medium-sized
CASSVEPGSYNEQFF
TGTGCCAGCAGCGTAGAACCGGGAAGCTACAATGAGCAGTTCTTC
>TRBJ2-1|.|TRBV29-1|medium-sized
CSVGGRSSYNEQFF
TGCAGCGTCGGGGGACGGAGCTCCTACAATGAGCAGTTCTTC
>TRBJ1-1|.|TRBV6-5|many
CASSSSTGGTTEAFF
.
>TRBJ2-1|TRBD2|TRBV19|.
CAIQAGGTYNEQLF
TGTGCCATCCAAGCGGGAGGAACCTACAATGAGCAGTTGTTC